Following are 32 T cell receptor beta chains from one sample sequenced in a study of blood T cell repertoires in COVID-19. Sequencing used immunoSEQ multiplex PCR; TCRdb keeps in-frame clones, though not all of them. This sample has 190,000 or so clones, with around nine tenths found just once. The sequenced material came from peripheral blood. The receptors come from a man aged 40-49 years with active or convalescent COVID-19.

This clone has just a few counts. J is TRBJ2-7 and V is TRBV30; 8 bases are shared with TRBD1. Germline CDR1 and CDR2: GTSNPN and SVGIG (reference sequence). Germline trimming cut 4 bases from V and 3 bases from J; bases unmatched to any gene: 2. CDR3 length equals 12 residues. The CDR3 sequence: CAWKDRDYEQYF. Here the CDR3 DNA reads TGTGCCTGGAAGGACAGGGACTACGAGCAGTACTTC.

The chain carries TRBV11-1 and TRBJ2-7; D might be TRBD2 (5 bases). Trimming took off 2 bases at V and 6 bases at J, with 17 bases between the two ends. The germline CDR1 and CDR2 sequences are SGHAT and FQDESV (reference sequence). The CDR3 loop spans 15 amino acids. The CDR3: CASSLRERGPLEQYF. The DNA of the CDR3 is TGTGCCAGCAGCTTAAGGGAGAGAGGGCCGCTCGAGCAGTACTTC. Supplemented by reference TRBV11-1 and TRBJ2-7, the full variable domain reads EAEVAQSPRYKITEKSQAVAFWCDPISGHATLYWYRQILGQGPELLVQFQDESVVDDSQLPKDRFSAERLKGVDSTLKIQPAELGDSAMYLCASSLRERGPLEQYFGPGTRLTVT.

V is TRBV29-1 and J is TRBJ2-2; 11 nucleotides match TRBD1. There are 14 residues in the CDR3. After removal of 4 bases from V and 5 bases from J, the junction contained 3 bases not matched to a gene. Germline-derived CDR1 and CDR2 are SQVTM and ANQGSEA. CDR3 loop: CSVADRGRTGELFF. CDR3 DNA sequence: TGCAGCGTTGCGGACAGGGGGCGGACCGGGGAGCTGTTTTTT.

The J gene is TRBJ1-1, the V gene TRBV25-1; a possible D gene is TRBD1 (5 bases). Germline V gene sequence: CDR1 MGHDK, CDR2 SYGVNS. Deletions cut 3 bases from V and 12 bases from J, with 14 bases between. This CDR3 is 12 amino acids long. The CDR3 bases are TGTGCCAGCAGTGATTCGCGGGGGGGAACTTTCTTT. It specifies CASSDSRGGTFF. Using reference TRBV25-1 and TRBJ1-1 for the parts outside the CDR3, the full variable domain is EADIYQTPRYLVIGTGKKITLECSQTMGHDKMYWYQQDPGMELHLIHYSYGVNSTEKGDLSSESTVSRIRTEHFPLTLESARPSHTSQYLCASSDSRGGTFFGQGTRLTVV.

The CDR3 DNA sequence: TGCGCCAGCCGGGGGAACAAACCCCCGATTGGCTACACCTTC. Encoded protein: CASRGNKPPIGYTF. The chain uses TRBV10-1 and TRBJ1-2, with D possibly being TRBD1 (5 bases). Germline V lookup: CDR1 WNHNN, CDR2 SYGVQD (reference sequence). The length of the CDR3 is 14 residues. Trimming removed 8 bases at V and 7 bases at J, with 20 bases between.

The CDR3 DNA follows: TGTGCCAGCAATTCCCGGGACAGGGTCCAGCCCCAGCATTTT. The encoded protein is CASNSRDRVQPQHF. The chain has TRBV6-6 and TRBJ1-5, with 9 bases that match TRBD1. The CDR3 loop spans 14 amino acids. The J segment lost 7 bases and the V segment lost 7 bases, leaving 8 bases of the junction unmatched. Germline loops: CDR1 MNHNY, CDR2 SVGAGI (reference sequence).

The chain recombines TRBV5-1 with TRBJ2-5; TRBD2 agrees at 7 bases. CDR1 is SGHRS, CDR2 YFSETQ, per germline. The CDR3 consists of 13 residues. V lost 5 bases to trimming and J lost 5 bases; unmatched junction nucleotides: 6. The CDR3 DNA follows: TGCGCCAGCAGATGGGGGGGAATGGAGACCCAGTACTTC. Translating gives CASRWGGMETQYF.

The chain employs TRBV4-3 and TRBJ1-2, with 10 bases lining up with TRBD1. V dropped 3 bases and J dropped 13; count of bases not matched to a gene: 8. CDR1 is LGHNA and CDR2 is YSLEER in the germline V gene. The CDR3 covers 13 residues. The DNA for the CDR3 is TGCGCCAGCAGCCAGGGGACAGGGGATCCTCCCACCTTC. Translating gives CASSQGTGDPPTF.

This rearrangement joins TRBV11-3 to TRBJ1-4, with TRBD1 matching 11 bases. The germline CDR1 and CDR2 sequences are SGHNT and YENEEA. Unmatched junction bases numbered 3, after V lost 4 bases and J lost 5 bases. CDR3 size: 15 residues. DNA for the CDR3: TGTGCCAGCAGCTCCGGGACAGGGGGAAATGAAAAACTGTTTTTT. Amino acid sequence: CASSSGTGGNEKLFF.

The chain joins TRBV9 to TRBJ1-6; D call uncertain. This CDR3 has 15 amino acids. Germline values: CDR1 SGDLS, CDR2 YYNGEE. The germline V and J ends were trimmed by 3 bases and 6 bases, with 13 bases remaining between them. Here the CDR3 reads CASSAEGRSNSPLHF. The DNA of the CDR3 is TGTGCCAGCAGCGCAGAGGGCCGCTCTAATTCACCCCTCCACTTT.

V is TRBV28 and J is TRBJ1-4; 9 bases line up with TRBD1. CDR1 and CDR2 (germline): MDHEN, SYDVKM. With 9 bases clipped from V and 7 bases from J, the junction kept 9 bases outside the gene matches. This CDR3 has 14 amino acids. CDR3 sequence reads: CASARQGGSEKLFF. Written as DNA, the CDR3 is TGTGCCAGTGCCAGACAGGGGGGTTCTGAAAAACTGTTTTTT.

This clone was seen more than once but under ten times. V gene TRBV6-2 or TRBV6-3 combines with J gene TRBJ1-5; 8 nucleotides agree with TRBD1. CDR3 size: 16 residues. Germline V gene data show CDR1 as MNHEY and CDR2 as SVGEGT. Trimming took 2 bases from V and 8 from J; bases not matched to a gene: 11. The CDR3 reads CASSYPITGGFKPQHF. The CDR3 region has the DNA TGTGCCAGCAGTTACCCCATTACAGGGGGTTTCAAGCCCCAGCATTTT.

In regard to this clone: At one of its ends the junction is not consistent with the germline gene, which may arise from a read error. The gene calls are TRBV7-7 and TRBJ2-2; the D gene is possibly TRBD1 (7 bases). The CDR3 length is 16 residues. The V gene's germline CDR1 is SSHAT and CDR2 FNYEAQ (reference sequence). CDR3 amino acids: CASSARRGHGTGELFF. The CDR3 coding sequence is TGTGCTAGCAGCGCCAGGAGGGGGCATGGCACCGGGGAGCTGTTTTTT.

The chain uses TRBV9 and TRBJ2-6; tentative D call: TRBD1 (6 bases). Germline V lookup: CDR1 SGDLS, CDR2 YYNGEE. The CDR3 totals 15 residues. V was cut by 4 bases and J by 5 bases, with 13 bases left in between. CDR3 residues: CASSQTGNRANVLTF. The DNA for the CDR3 is TGTGCCAGCAGCCAAACAGGGAACAGGGCCAACGTCCTGACTTTC.

The CDR3 spells CASSGRSARGSSYNEQFF. The CDR3, as DNA: TGTGCCAGCAGCGGCCGCTCTGCGCGGGGGAGCTCCTACAATGAGCAGTTCTTC. V gene TRBV7-2 combines with J gene TRBJ2-1, with 7 bases matching TRBD2. CDR1 is SGHTA, CDR2 FQGNSA, per germline. V shed 5 bases, J shed 0 bases, and the junction held 13 bases outside the gene matches. This CDR3 is built from 18 residues.

CDR3 loop: CASSLGAKAPGTDTQYF. CDR3 sequence (DNA): TGCGCCAGCAGCTTGGGGGCAAAGGCCCCTGGCACAGATACGCAGTATTTT. V and J are TRBV5-1 and TRBJ2-3, with D unresolved. V gave up 0 bases and J gave up 1 base, with 15 bases separating them. This CDR3 has 17 residues. Germline V CDR1 and CDR2: SGHRS, YFSETQ.

The table lists this clone with a count of one. The chain carries TRBV7-2 and TRBJ1-1; D remains ambiguous. The CDR3 has 14 residues. The germline V gene encodes CDR1 SGHTA and CDR2 FQGNSA. Deletions cut 3 bases from V and 7 bases from J, with 15 bases between. CDR3 amino acids: CASSLPGLIDEAFF. The CDR3 region has the DNA TGTGCCAGCAGCTTGCCAGGCCTGATAGATGAAGCTTTCTTT.

This clone occurred once. The V gene is TRBV9, the J gene TRBJ2-1; D unresolved. CDR3 size: 11 residues. The V gene's germline CDR1 is SGDLS and CDR2 YYNGEE. Trimming cost V 3 bases and J 7 bases, with 5 bases left between them. The CDR3 loop is CASSATNEQFF. Written as DNA, the CDR3 is TGTGCCAGCAGCGCTACGAATGAGCAGTTCTTC.

CDR3 DNA: TGTGCCAGCAGACTAGCGGGGCAGTCCTACAATGAGCAGTTCTTC. Protein sequence: CASRLAGQSYNEQFF. The chain recombines TRBV5-4 with TRBJ2-1; 10 nucleotides match TRBD2. Germline V lookup: CDR1 SGHNT, CDR2 YYREEE (reference sequence). The CDR3 is 15 amino acids. Trimming removed 5 bases from V and 1 base from J; junction bases left unmatched: 3.

The gene calls are TRBV3-1 (or the pseudogene TRBV3-2) and TRBJ2-3; 7 positions match TRBD1. V lost 4 bases to trimming and J lost 6 bases; unmatched junction nucleotides: 16. CDR1 and CDR2 from the germline V gene are LGHDT and YNNKEL (reference sequence). This CDR3 comprises 17 residues. CDR3 residues: CASSPLGEGGFFDTQYF. DNA for the CDR3: TGTGCCAGCAGCCCCCTTGGGGAAGGGGGCTTCTTCGATACGCAGTATTTT.

The chain carries TRBV4-1 and TRBJ1-6; the match to TRBD1 covers 10 bases. CDR1 and CDR2 from the germline V gene are MGHRA and YSYEKL. This CDR3 region has 16 residues. The junction had 7 bases not matched to a gene; V was cut back by 5 bases and J by 6 bases. The CDR3 region is CASSSRTGGSNSPLHF. The DNA for the CDR3 is TGCGCCAGCAGCAGCCGGACAGGGGGAAGTAATTCACCCCTCCACTTT.

The V and J genes are TRBV5-4 and TRBJ2-5; D is perhaps TRBD1 (5 bases). Trimming cost V 0 bases and J 2 bases, with 17 bases left between them. The CDR3 sequence is 17 residues long. CDR1 is SGHNT, CDR2 YYREEE, per germline (reference sequence). For the CDR3, the DNA is TGTGCCAGCAGCTTGGATTTGTCGGCAGGGTTACAAGAGACCCAGTACTTC. Residues: CASSLDLSAGLQETQYF.

J is TRBJ1-1 and V is TRBV5-1; no definite D call. V was pared by 0 bases and J by 1 base, with 4 bases between. This CDR3 region has 13 residues. Germline assignment: CDR1 SGHRS and CDR2 YFSETQ. The CDR3 loop reads CASSLGENTEAFF. The CDR3 DNA sequence: TGCGCCAGCAGCTTGGGAGAGAACACTGAAGCTTTCTTT.

The rearrangement links TRBV9 to TRBJ1-4; D possibly corresponds to TRBD1 (5 bases). Per germline, CDR1 SGDLS and CDR2 YYNGEE. V was cut by 0 bases and J by 5 bases, with 17 bases left in between. CDR3 length equals 17 residues. The CDR3 here is CASSVGRGWGENEKLFF. The CDR3 DNA follows: TGTGCCAGCAGCGTAGGACGGGGTTGGGGGGAGAATGAAAAACTGTTTTTT.

The rearrangement joins TRBV6-1 to TRBJ2-5, with 13 positions matching TRBD2. With 1 base clipped from V and 5 bases from J, the junction kept 7 bases outside the gene matches. Germline V lookup: CDR1 MNHNS, CDR2 SASEGT. This CDR3 has 17 amino acids. The CDR3 sequence is CASSEGRPGLAGETQYF. CDR3 DNA: TGTGCCAGCAGTGAAGGTAGACCGGGACTAGCGGGGGAGACCCAGTACTTC.

The CDR3 DNA sequence: TGTGCCAGCAGCCAAGTTTTTAGGGGACTGTACGAGCAGTACTTC. It yields the protein CASSQVFRGLYEQYF. The chain joins TRBV4-2 to TRBJ2-7, with a possible D match to TRBD2 (6 bases). V was trimmed by 1 base and J by 4 bases, leaving 14 bases between them. The CDR3 runs to 15 residues. Germline CDR1 LGHNA, CDR2 YNFKEQ.

The V call is TRBV19, the J call TRBJ2-2; possible D gene TRBD2, 5 bases. V lost 3 bases to trimming and J lost 0 bases, with 11 bases between them. The CDR3 totals 16 residues. Germline V gene lookup returns CDR1 LNHDA and CDR2 SQIVND (reference sequence). The CDR3 is CASSMGEIPNTGELFF. CDR3 nucleotides: TGTGCCAGTAGTATGGGAGAGATTCCGAACACCGGGGAGCTGTTTTTT.

This rearrangement joins TRBV4-1 to TRBJ1-2, with D tentatively TRBD1 (6 bases). The CDR3 contains 15 residues. Germline V gene lookup returns CDR1 MGHRA and CDR2 YSYEKL. V lost 4 bases and J 4 bases, leaving 16 bases between the germline ends. CDR3 residues: CASSRSGGGAYGYTF. For the CDR3, the DNA is TGCGCCAGCAGCCGCTCCGGAGGGGGGGCCTATGGCTACACCTTC.

The chain couples TRBV2 to TRBJ1-1, with 9 bases identical to TRBD1. This CDR3 is 15 amino acids long. J gave up 4 bases and V 7 bases, and 10 bases lay outside the gene matches. The V gene's germline CDR1 is SNHLY and CDR2 FYNNEI. CDR3 residues: CASKPGQGIGTEAFF. In DNA form, the CDR3 reads TGTGCCAGCAAGCCGGGACAGGGCATTGGCACTGAAGCTTTCTTT.

This rearrangement joins TRBV5-6 to TRBJ1-2, with D tentatively TRBD1 (5 bases). Germline V gene lookup returns CDR1 SGHDT and CDR2 YYEEEE. Trimming removed 0 bases from V and 4 bases from J, with 10 bases in between. The CDR3 has 14 residues. Here the CDR3 reads CASSLDAGPYGYTF. As DNA, the CDR3 is TGTGCCAGCAGCTTGGATGCGGGGCCCTATGGCTACACCTTC.

The CDR3 nucleotides are TGTGCCAGCAGCAGACTGGGGGGGGCACGGTCTGGAAACACCATATATTTT. This sequence encodes CASSRLGGARSGNTIYF. V and J are TRBV9 and TRBJ1-3, with D tentatively TRBD1 (6 bases). Germline V gene data show CDR1 as SGDLS and CDR2 as YYNGEE. This CDR3 has 17 amino acids. V lost 4 bases to trimming and J lost 1 base, with 18 bases between them. Full variable domain (remainder filled in from reference TRBV9 and TRBJ1-3): DSGVTQTPKHLITATGQRVTLRCSPRSGDLSVYWYQQSLDQGLQFLIQYYNGEERAKGNILERFSAQQFPDLHSELNLSSLELGDSALYFCASSRLGGARSGNTIYFGEGSWLTVV.

V and J are TRBV19 and TRBJ1-5; a weak D match, TRBD1 (5 bases). The CDR3 is 15 residues long. The germline V and J ends were trimmed by 8 bases and 4 bases, with 18 bases remaining between them. Per the germline V gene, CDR1 is LNHDA and CDR2 is SQIVND (reference sequence). This CDR3 reads CASSPTVGLNQPQHF. The CDR3 nucleotides are TGTGCCAGTTCCCCGACAGTAGGGCTTAATCAGCCCCAGCATTTT.